Below are 31 T cell receptor beta chains sequenced from a single sample in a study of cytomegalovirus exposure and HLA in healthy donors. Primers: 60 Vbeta forward and 13 Jbeta reverse. Sequenced by immunoSEQ multiplex PCR; TCRdb stores in-frame clones only, minus some. The sample totals 50,000 or so clones. The source material was PBMCs. Receptor source: a woman between 40 and 55 years old in good health and CMV-seronegative.

The CDR3 region has the DNA TGTGCCAGCTCACCGTCCCGGGACAGTTATGGCTACACCTTC. It translates to CASSPSRDSYGYTF. The chain has TRBV18 and TRBJ1-2; 7 positions match TRBD1. CDR3 size: 14 residues. Germline CDR1 reads KGHSH; CDR2 reads LQKENI. The V segment lost 3 bases and the J segment 5 bases; nucleotides outside the gene matches: 6.

The chain has TRBV4-2 and TRBJ2-7, with TRBD2 as a possible D gene (6 bases). The CDR3 consists of 14 residues. With 4 bases removed from V and 3 bases from J, the gap between germline ends came to 13 bases. CDR1 and CDR2 from the germline V gene are LGHNA and YNFKEQ. This chain's CDR3 is CASSPRDSSYEQYF. As DNA, the CDR3 is TGTGCCAGCAGCCCCCGGGACTCGAGCTACGAGCAGTACTTC.

The gene calls are TRBV7-9 and TRBJ2-1; D possibly corresponds to TRBD2 (6 bases). The CDR3 extends over 14 amino acids. V was shortened by 5 bases and J by 7 bases, with 15 bases between the two germline ends. Germline CDR1 reads SEHNR; CDR2 reads FQNEAQ (reference sequence). The CDR3 DNA is TGTGCCAGCAGCGACAGTAACCGGGGGAATGAGCAGTTCTTC. This translates into CASSDSNRGNEQFF.

The genes are TRBV19 and TRBJ2-1, with TRBD2 identical over 11 bases. Germline CDR1 and CDR2: LNHDA and SQIVND (reference sequence). The V gene end was trimmed by 4 bases and the J gene end by 5 bases; junction bases not matched to a gene: 4. CDR3 size: 15 residues. The CDR3 sequence is CASSRTSGPNNEQFF. The CDR3, as DNA: TGTGCCAGTAGTAGGACTAGCGGGCCTAACAATGAGCAGTTCTTC.

The chain links TRBV25-1 to TRBJ2-1; 7 nucleotides match TRBD1. Germline CDR1 MGHDK, CDR2 SYGVNS. The ends lost 2 bases at V and 2 bases at J; junction bases unmatched: 6. The CDR3 totals 16 residues. The CDR3 DNA sequence: TGTGCCAGCAGTGAAGAAGGGACAGAACCCTACAATGAGCAGTTCTTC. Translation: CASSEEGTEPYNEQFF.

This chain connects TRBV25-1 to TRBJ1-1, with 7 nucleotides matching TRBD1. Trimming cost V 1 base and J 4 bases; bases outside gene matches: 6. Per germline, CDR1 MGHDK and CDR2 SYGVNS. This CDR3 has 15 amino acids. CDR3 coding DNA: TGTGCCAGCAGTGAATCTTGGGACAGAGGCACTGAAGCTTTCTTT. It translates to CASSESWDRGTEAFF.

This rearrangement joins TRBV28 to TRBJ1-5, with D possibly TRBD1 on 6 matching bases. Per the germline V gene, CDR1 is MDHEN and CDR2 is SYDVKM. CDR3 size: 14 residues. Trimming removed 10 bases at V and 2 bases at J, with 15 bases between. Here the CDR3 DNA reads TGTGCCATTTCCAGGGGAGGGGGCAATCAGCCCCAGCATTTT. Translating gives CAISRGGGNQPQHF.

The chain joins TRBV30 to TRBJ2-7, with a weak D call TRBD1 (6 bases). This CDR3 contains 14 residues. The V gene lost 3 bases and the J gene lost 0 bases, with 12 bases spanning the gap. Germline assignment: CDR1 GTSNPN and CDR2 SVGIG (reference sequence). The CDR3 region has the DNA TGTGCCTGGAGACAGGGAACGAGCTCCTACGAGCAGTACTTC. Translation: CAWRQGTSSYEQYF.

The chain has TRBV5-1 and TRBJ1-2; 10 nucleotides align to TRBD1. Trimming cost V 2 bases and J 8 bases; bases outside gene matches: 6. This CDR3 region has 14 residues. Per the germline V gene, CDR1 is SGHRS and CDR2 is YFSETQ. The CDR3 nucleotides are TGCGCCAGCAGCTTCGAGACAGGGGGCGAAGGCTACACCTTC. This encodes CASSFETGGEGYTF.

The chain combines TRBV5-1 with TRBJ1-6, with D perhaps TRBD1 (5 bases). The CDR3 is made up of 14 amino acids. Per the germline V gene, CDR1 is SGHRS and CDR2 is YFSETQ. Between the trimmed V and J ends, which lost 4 bases and 7 bases, there was a span of 12 bases. The CDR3 sequence is CASSPLQANSPLHF. CDR3 sequence (DNA): TGCGCCAGCAGCCCCCTACAGGCGAATTCACCCCTCCACTTT.

This chain links TRBV7-6 with TRBJ1-1; no clear D gene. V lost 2 bases and J 4 bases, leaving 11 bases between the germline ends. Germline V CDR1 and CDR2: SGHVS, FNYEAQ. This CDR3 is 14 amino acids long. CDR3 nucleotides: TGTGCCAGCAGCTTAATCCCCCAGGCCACTGAAGCTTTCTTT. It specifies CASSLIPQATEAFF.

The V and J genes are TRBV28 and TRBJ1-1; 9 positions match TRBD1. Trimming at V came to 5 bases and at J to 4 bases, leaving 11 bases not matched to a gene. Germline assignment: CDR1 MDHEN and CDR2 SYDVKM. CDR3 length: 16 amino acids. In nucleotides, the CDR3 is TGTGCCAGCAGTCCTGCGACAGGGGGATCCGGCACTGAAGCTTTCTTT. It codes for CASSPATGGSGTEAFF.

This chain links TRBV6-6 with TRBJ2-1; 13 nucleotides align to TRBD2. This CDR3 has 16 amino acids. The ends lost 6 bases at V and 2 bases at J; junction bases unmatched: 4. CDR1 MNHNY and CDR2 SVGAGI come from the germline V gene (reference sequence). CDR3 loop: CASSRGLAGTYNEQFF. The CDR3 DNA is TGTGCCAGCAGCAGGGGACTAGCGGGAACCTACAATGAGCAGTTCTTC.

V usage is TRBV6-5 and J usage is TRBJ1-2; no firm D call. Trimming took off 4 bases at V and 2 bases at J, with 11 bases between the two ends. Germline V CDR1 and CDR2: MNHEY, SVGAGI. The CDR3 length is 14 residues. As DNA, the CDR3 is TGTGCCAGCAGTTGGGAAAGGGAGAACTATGGCTACACCTTC. It yields the protein CASSWERENYGYTF.

The genes are TRBV7-8 and TRBJ2-7; D is possibly TRBD2 (6 bases). CDR3 length: 15 amino acids. The germline V and J ends were trimmed by 1 base and 3 bases, with 13 bases remaining between them. CDR1 and CDR2 (germline): SGHVS, FQNEAQ. Written as DNA, the CDR3 is TGTGCCAGCAGCTTAGTTAGCGCGGGGAGCTACGAGCAGTACTTC. Translated: CASSLVSAGSYEQYF. Full variable domain (rest looked up from reference TRBV7-8 and TRBJ2-7): GAGVSQSPRYKVAKRGQDVALRCDPISGHVSLFWYQQALGQGPEFLTYFQNEAQLDKSGLPSDRFFAERPEGSVSTLKIQRTQQEDSAVYLCASSLVSAGSYEQYFGPGTRLTVT.

This rearrangement joins TRBV6-5 to TRBJ2-3; D may be TRBD2 (6 bases). The CDR3 is made up of 15 amino acids. CDR1 is MNHEY and CDR2 is SVGAGI in the germline V gene. Trimming stripped 7 bases from V and 5 bases from J, with 19 bases between. The CDR3 bases are TGTGCCAGCACCCCTTTCGGGGGTGGGATAGATACGCAGTATTTT. Amino acid sequence: CASTPFGGGIDTQYF.

The genes are TRBV2 and TRBJ2-5; TRBD1 matches 8 bases. Per the germline V gene, CDR1 is SNHLY and CDR2 is FYNNEI. J was trimmed by 1 base and V by 6 bases; bases with no gene match: 10. The CDR3 is 16 amino acids. CDR3 sequence (DNA): TGTGCCAGCAGACCCGGGACAGGTTGGGCCCAAGAGACCCAGTACTTC. This encodes CASRPGTGWAQETQYF.

The genes are TRBV30 and TRBJ1-2, with TRBD1 as a possible D gene (5 bases). V was clipped by 4 bases and J by 7 bases, with 19 bases between them. This CDR3 region has 14 residues. Germline V lookup: CDR1 GTSNPN, CDR2 SVGIG (reference sequence). The CDR3 protein is CAWTETGDSLGYTF. The CDR3 DNA is TGTGCCTGGACTGAGACGGGGGATAGTCTTGGCTACACCTTC.

V gene TRBV19 combines with J gene TRBJ2-7, with 8 bases identical to TRBD1. The germline gives CDR1 LNHDA, CDR2 SQIVND (reference sequence). Losses at the gene ends were 7 bases for V and 2 bases for J; bases not matched to a gene: 7. This CDR3 comprises 14 residues. CDR3 in amino acids: CASTQGGQAYEQYF. The CDR3 DNA reads as TGTGCCAGTACCCAGGGGGGACAGGCCTACGAGCAGTACTTC.

The chain is built from TRBV4-1 and TRBJ2-1, with no clear D. The CDR3 is 12 residues long. The germline V gene has CDR1 MGHRA and CDR2 YSYEKL. V was cut by 0 bases and J by 9 bases, with 6 bases left in between. The CDR3 loop is CASSQDFSEQFF. The CDR3 DNA sequence: TGCGCCAGCAGCCAAGATTTTAGTGAGCAGTTCTTC.

V is TRBV19 and J is TRBJ1-6, with 10 bases identical to TRBD1. Germline trimming cut 8 bases from V and 3 bases from J; bases unmatched to any gene: 10. The germline gives CDR1 LNHDA, CDR2 SQIVND (reference sequence). The CDR3 is 17 residues long. CDR3 nucleotides: TGTGCCAGTTCCTCATCCGGGACAGGGGTCTATAATTCACCCCTCCACTTT. It yields the protein CASSSSGTGVYNSPLHF.

About this clone: Other nucleotide sequences in the sample specify the same CDR3. The J gene is TRBJ2-6, the V gene TRBV5-1; a possible D gene is TRBD1 (5 bases). V lost 4 bases and J lost 3, with 14 bases in between. The CDR3 extends over 16 amino acids. Germline CDR1 is SGHRS and CDR2 is YFSETQ. The DNA for the CDR3 is TGCGCCAGCAGCCTCCGAACAGGCAGTGGGGCCAACGTCCTGACTTTC. This translates into CASSLRTGSGANVLTF.

This chain links TRBV5-1 with TRBJ2-7, with TRBD2 matching 9 bases. This CDR3 has 14 residues. Germline lookup yields CDR1 SGHRS and CDR2 YFSETQ. J lost 5 bases, V lost 4 bases, and 7 bases had no gene match. The CDR3 sequence: CASSTVAGANEQYF. CDR3 in DNA: TGCGCCAGCAGCACAGTAGCGGGAGCGAACGAGCAGTACTTC. The entire variable domain, with the rest obtained from reference TRBV5-1 and TRBJ2-7, is as follows: KAGVTQTPRYLIKTRGQQVTLSCSPISGHRSVSWYQQTPGQGLQFLFEYFSETQRNKGNFPGRFSGRQFSNSRSEMNVSTLELGDSALYLCASSTVAGANEQYFGPGTRLTVT.

The V and J genes are TRBV27 and TRBJ1-2; 10 nucleotides match TRBD1. The CDR3 covers 14 residues. V shed 2 bases and J 7 bases; nucleotides not matched to a gene: 4. Germline V lookup: CDR1 MNHEY, CDR2 SMNVEV (reference sequence). CDR3: CASSLRGQGSGYTF. CDR3 bases: TGTGCCAGCAGTTTAAGGGGACAGGGGTCTGGCTACACCTTC.

This chain uses TRBV6-5 with TRBJ1-2, with TRBD1 matching 7 bases. The CDR3 extends over 15 amino acids. V trimming: 4 bases; J trimming: 8 bases; junction bases outside the gene matches: 13. CDR1 is MNHEY, CDR2 SVGAGI, per germline. As DNA, the CDR3 is TGTGCCAGCAGTTTAACCCACAGGGGTCTTCGCGGCTACACCTTC. Protein product: CASSLTHRGLRGYTF.

V usage is TRBV28 and J usage is TRBJ1-2; 10 bases agree with TRBD1. Germline V gene lookup returns CDR1 MDHEN and CDR2 SYDVKM. The CDR3 is 17 amino acids. Germline trimming cut 5 bases from V and 7 bases from J; bases unmatched to any gene: 16. The CDR3 coding sequence is TGTGCCAGCAGTCTAGTCCCGGGACAGGGGATCGTAGGTGGCTACACCTTC. Protein product: CASSLVPGQGIVGGYTF.

The rearrangement links TRBV18 to TRBJ2-1, with D tentatively TRBD1 (6 bases). Per germline, CDR1 KGHSH and CDR2 LQKENI. This CDR3 has 15 residues. Trimming left V 0 bases short and J 6 bases short, with 12 bases between. CDR3 bases: TGTGCCAGCTCACCACCCCAGGGGACCCCCAATGAGCAGTTCTTC. It codes for CASSPPQGTPNEQFF.

Note on this clone: An end of the junction differs from the germline gene, which may be a read error. The CDR3, as DNA: TGTGCCAGCTCACCACCGGCGGGGGGTGGACAAGAGAACCAGTACTTC. Translated, it gives CASSPPAGGGQENQYF. V is TRBV18 and J is TRBJ2-5; 8 nucleotides match TRBD2. The length of the CDR3 is 16 residues. Germline V gene data show CDR1 as KGHSH and CDR2 as LQKENI.

The chain carries TRBV28 and TRBJ1-3, with D unclear. Deletions cut 7 bases from V and 0 bases from J, with 10 bases between. The CDR3 loop spans 14 amino acids. CDR1 is MDHEN and CDR2 is SYDVKM in the germline V gene. The CDR3 here is CASKDWSSGNTIYF. CDR3 DNA sequence: TGTGCCAGCAAGGACTGGAGCTCTGGAAACACCATATATTTT.

In regard to this clone: The junction and the germline gene differ at one end; a read error may be behind it. In the same sample, other DNA sequences code for this CDR3. J is TRBJ1-6 and V is TRBV6-6, with TRBD1 matching over 9 bases. The germline V gene encodes CDR1 MNHNY and CDR2 SVGAGI (reference sequence). The CDR3 contains 13 residues. The DNA for the CDR3 is TGTGCCACTTGGGACAGGGTTAATTCACCCCTACACTTT. Protein sequence: CATWDRVNSPLHF.

This chain connects TRBV27 to TRBJ2-7; D perhaps matches TRBD2 (6 bases). The CDR3 contains 14 residues. V shed 3 bases and J shed 4 bases, with 13 bases lying between them. Germline CDR1 reads MNHEY; CDR2 reads SMNVEV (reference sequence). CDR3 sequence (DNA): TGTGCCAGCAGTTTTGGGGGGAGTAGGTACGAGCAGTACTTC. Translation gives CASSFGGSRYEQYF.